These 17 T cell receptor beta chains originate from one sample sequenced in a study of T cell clones after liver transplantation. Clones were sequenced by immunoSEQ multiplex PCR, and TCRdb holds only the in-frame ones, with some missing. The top ten clones hold around 0.45% of a sample with roughly 80,000 clones, about 82% of them seen once. The source was CD4+ T cells from blood, collected 45 to 46 months after liver transplant. These receptors all stem from a human patient who received a liver transplant. Some T cells may possibly be graft donor cells.

This sequence joins TRBV28 and TRBJ2-2; TRBD1 matches 8 bases. The CDR3 sequence is 14 residues long. Trimming cost V 6 bases and J 0 bases; bases outside gene matches: 0. Germline V gives CDR1 MDHEN, CDR2 SYDVKM. The CDR3 loop reads CASRQGANTGELFF. DNA for the CDR3: TGTGCCAGCAGACAGGGGGCGAACACCGGGGAGCTGTTTTTT.

The V and J genes are TRBV10-3 and TRBJ1-1, with D perhaps matching TRBD1 (5 bases). The V gene's germline CDR1 is ENHRY and CDR2 SYGVKD. V was pared by 6 bases and J by 1 base, with 12 bases between. The CDR3 is 14 residues long. CDR3 region: CAISPGLENTEAFF. CDR3 nucleotide sequence: TGTGCCATCAGCCCAGGGTTAGAGAACACTGAAGCTTTCTTT.

The CDR3: CASSEPYQPQHF. CDR3 nucleotides: TGTGCCAGCAGTGAACCCTATCAGCCCCAGCATTTT. The V and J genes are TRBV6-1 and TRBJ1-5; D gene uncertain. The CDR3 runs 12 residues. The V gene lost 2 bases and the J gene lost 5 bases, with 4 bases spanning the gap. Per germline, CDR1 MNHNS and CDR2 SASEGT.

The V call is TRBV27, the J call TRBJ2-5; TRBD1 might be the D (5 bases). CDR1 MNHEY and CDR2 SMNVEV come from the germline V gene (reference sequence). Trimming removed 2 bases from V and 2 bases from J, with 6 bases in between. This CDR3 is 13 amino acids long. This chain's CDR3 is CASSLRQQETQYF. The CDR3 DNA is TGTGCCAGCAGTTTAAGACAGCAAGAGACCCAGTACTTC.

The chain has TRBV18 and TRBJ1-3; no clear D. The CDR3 runs 13 residues. The V end lost 3 bases, the J end lost 3 bases, and 6 bases lay between the germline ends. Germline V CDR1 and CDR2: KGHSH, LQKENI. The CDR3 region is CASSPDVGNTIYF. CDR3 bases: TGTGCCAGCTCACCGGACGTTGGAAACACCATATATTTT.

The chain employs TRBV29-1 and TRBJ2-1, with 7 bases matching TRBD2. The V gene's germline CDR1 is SQVTM and CDR2 ANQGSEA. V shed 2 bases, J shed 5 bases, and the junction held 9 bases outside the gene matches. The CDR3 runs 15 residues. The CDR3 sequence: CSVENIREGHNEQFF. The CDR3 region has the DNA TGCAGCGTTGAAAACATTAGGGAGGGACACAATGAGCAGTTCTTC.

The chain employs TRBV7-6 and TRBJ2-5; 9 nucleotides agree with TRBD2. The germline CDR1 and CDR2 sequences are SGHVS and FNYEAQ. This CDR3 is 14 amino acids long. J lost 3 bases, V lost 4 bases, and 3 bases had no gene match. The CDR3 sequence: CASSSGTSKETQYF. In nucleotides, the CDR3 is TGTGCCAGCAGCTCCGGGACTAGCAAAGAGACCCAGTACTTC.

This clone turned up a few times. V is TRBV5-1 and J is TRBJ1-3; no clear D gene. The CDR3 covers 16 residues. The V and J ends lost 1 base and 4 bases respectively, with 15 bases between them. The germline V gene encodes CDR1 SGHRS and CDR2 YFSETQ. CDR3 sequence: CASSLSSVGKGNTIYF. CDR3 nucleotides: TGCGCCAGCAGCTTGTCCTCCGTGGGGAAGGGAAACACCATATATTTT.

The chain couples TRBV9 to TRBJ1-3; D remains unclear. The ends were cut back, 0 bases at V and 0 bases at J, with 10 bases in the middle. The CDR3 has 16 residues. Germline CDR1 is SGDLS and CDR2 is YYNGEE. The CDR3 protein is CASSVGGGFSGNTIYF. CDR3 bases: TGTGCCAGCAGCGTAGGTGGAGGGTTCTCTGGAAACACCATATATTTT.

The chain is built from TRBV5-1 and TRBJ2-2; D not resolved. Germline V gene lookup returns CDR1 SGHRS and CDR2 YFSETQ. This CDR3 region has 12 residues. The V and J ends lost 4 bases and 14 bases respectively, with 15 bases between them. The CDR3 DNA sequence: TGCGCCAGCAGCATGGACCTGTCATCCCTGTTTTTT. Protein sequence: CASSMDLSSLFF.

J is TRBJ2-7 and V is TRBV7-2, with no clear D. Germline V lookup: CDR1 SGHTA, CDR2 FQGNSA. V gave up 8 bases and J gave up 1 base, with 12 bases separating them. The CDR3 has 13 amino acids. As DNA, the CDR3 is TGTGCCAGCGGATTGATTGGGTCCTACGAGCAGTACTTC. Encoded protein: CASGLIGSYEQYF.

This clone was seen once. The CDR3 reads CASTPGGTFGGYTF. For the CDR3, the DNA is TGTGCCAGCACCCCGGGGGGAACCTTCGGTGGCTACACCTTC. The J gene is TRBJ1-2, the V gene TRBV28; TRBD1 might be the D (5 bases). Germline V gene lookup returns CDR1 MDHEN and CDR2 SYDVKM. V lost 7 bases and J lost 7, with 19 bases in between. The CDR3 spans 14 residues.

CDR3 residues: CASSTRHQSYEQYF. For the CDR3, the DNA is TGTGCCAGTAGTACGAGACACCAGAGTTACGAGCAGTACTTC. The chain has TRBV19 and TRBJ2-7; D is unclear. This CDR3 is 14 amino acids long. Germline V lookup: CDR1 LNHDA, CDR2 SQIVND (reference sequence). Trimming shortened V by 4 bases and J by 4 bases, and 14 bases separated the two germline ends.

This clone has just a few counts. The rearrangement uses TRBV28 and TRBJ1-1; D is unresolved. Germline V gives CDR1 MDHEN, CDR2 SYDVKM. The CDR3 covers 11 residues. With 9 bases removed from V and 0 bases from J, the gap between germline ends came to 5 bases. The CDR3 sequence is CASVVNTEAFF. The CDR3 nucleotides are TGTGCCAGTGTGGTGAACACTGAAGCTTTCTTT.

The chain employs TRBV7-9 and TRBJ2-7; 7 bases match TRBD2. Germline trimming cut 2 bases from V and 1 base from J; bases unmatched to any gene: 5. The CDR3 runs to 15 residues. Germline CDR1 SEHNR, CDR2 FQNEAQ (reference sequence). The CDR3 loop is CASSLKVGGSYEQYF. In nucleotides, the CDR3 is TGTGCCAGCAGCTTAAAGGTGGGGGGGTCCTACGAGCAGTACTTC.

The genes are TRBV28 and TRBJ1-1; 10 nucleotides agree with TRBD1. The CDR3 spans 13 residues. Germline trimming cut 5 bases from V and 11 bases from J; bases unmatched to any gene: 8. Germline CDR1 reads MDHEN; CDR2 reads SYDVKM. CDR3 in amino acids: CASSPSGQGQAFF. DNA for the CDR3: TGTGCCAGCAGTCCCTCGGGACAGGGGCAGGCTTTCTTT.

J is TRBJ2-2 and V is TRBV7-9; no definite D call. The CDR3 covers 15 residues. Per germline, CDR1 SEHNR and CDR2 FQNEAQ (reference sequence). Trimming shortened V by 2 bases and J by 5 bases, and 12 bases separated the two germline ends. The CDR3 loop is CASSLKRIDTGELFF. The DNA of the CDR3 is TGTGCCAGCAGCTTAAAGAGAATCGATACCGGGGAGCTGTTTTTT.